Following are 21 T cell receptor beta chains from one sample sequenced in a study of neurological immune-mediated disorders. Each CDR3 protein gets one entry after TCRdb re-called the 5' RACE reads with MiXCR. The sample consists of about 62,000 distinct CDR3 sequences, 3.5% to 4.5% of them appearing once. Sequencing was carried out using PBMCs. Receptors originate from a woman in her forties or fifties with multiple sclerosis.

The sample holds many counts of this clonotype. CDR3 protein: CASSVGLAGGEGEQFF. DNA for the CDR3: TGCGCCAGCAGCGTGGGACTAGCGGGCGGGGAGGGTGAGCAGTTCTTC. The chain carries TRBV5-1 and TRBJ2-1, with TRBD2 identical over 12 bases. The CDR3 has 16 amino acids. V shed 4 bases and J 9 bases; nucleotides not matched to a gene: 11. Germline assignment: CDR1 SGHRS and CDR2 YFSETQ.

This clonotype was seen a few times. This chain uses TRBV25-1 with TRBJ1-6; TRBD1 might be the D (5 bases). V was cut by 3 bases and J by 7 bases, with 22 bases left in between. This CDR3 spans 18 amino acids. Germline CDR1 reads MGHDK; CDR2 reads SYGVNS. The DNA for the CDR3 is TGTGCCAGCAGTGATATAGGGACGTTCGGGAGGGTCAATTCACCCCTCCACTTT. This encodes CASSDIGTFGRVNSPLHF.

This clonotype was recorded many times. CDR3: CASSPQRVGNTEAFF. CDR3 coding DNA: TGTGCCAGCAGCCCCCAGCGGGTGGGGAACACTGAAGCTTTCTTT. This sequence joins TRBV11-1 and TRBJ1-1; D not resolved. The CDR3 is 15 residues long. V lost 5 bases to trimming and J lost 1 base, with 14 bases between them. Germline V gene sequence: CDR1 SGHAT, CDR2 FQDESV (reference sequence).

This rearrangement joins TRBV7-2 to TRBJ2-3; 10 nucleotides align to TRBD2. From germline, CDR1 is SGHTA and CDR2 FQGNSA. With V trimmed by 7 bases and J by 6 bases, 7 bases remained unmatched. This CDR3 contains 14 residues. The CDR3 loop reads CASNLAGEVDTQYF. The CDR3 DNA sequence: TGTGCCAGCAATCTAGCGGGAGAGGTCGATACGCAGTATTTT.

This clonotype showed up many times. The J gene is TRBJ2-3, the V gene TRBV20-1; 8 bases align to TRBD2. Trimming at V came to 0 bases and at J to 2 bases, leaving 13 bases not matched to a gene. The germline V gene encodes CDR1 DFQATT and CDR2 SNEGSKA (reference sequence). The CDR3 contains 18 residues. The CDR3 DNA reads TGCAGTGCTAGAGATTCAGGTCGTGTAGCGGGACACACAGATACGCAGTATTTT. It yields the protein CSARDSGRVAGHTDTQYF.

This clonotype was detected many times. V usage is TRBV6-6 and J usage is TRBJ2-1; 7 bases map to TRBD2. This CDR3 comprises 14 residues. The V segment lost 2 bases and the J segment 8 bases; nucleotides outside the gene matches: 6. Germline V gene sequence: CDR1 MNHNY, CDR2 SVGAGI (reference sequence). CDR3 in DNA: TGTGCCAGCAGTTACCTAGCGGATAGGGATGAGCAGTTCTTC. Its protein is CASSYLADRDEQFF.

This clonotype has a count of ten or more. The chain has TRBV5-5 and TRBJ2-2, with a possible D match to TRBD2 (5 bases). The length of the CDR3 is 15 residues. V dropped 1 base and J dropped 1 base, with 8 bases sitting between them. Germline assignment: CDR1 SGHKS and CDR2 YYEKEE (reference sequence). CDR3 coding DNA: TGTGCCAGCAGCTTGAAAGCGGAGAACACCGGGGAGCTGTTTTTT. This translates into CASSLKAENTGELFF.

In its sample, this clonotype was seen a few times. The chain joins TRBV5-1 to TRBJ2-3, with D maybe TRBD2 (5 bases). With 4 bases removed from V and 0 bases from J, the gap between germline ends came to 12 bases. The CDR3 loop spans 15 amino acids. Germline loops: CDR1 SGHRS, CDR2 YFSETQ. In DNA form, the CDR3 reads TGCGCCAGCAGCCTGTCTACGGGAAGCACAGATACGCAGTATTTT. Its protein product is CASSLSTGSTDTQYF.

This clonotype showed up many times. The chain uses TRBV5-6 and TRBJ1-1, with 7 bases identical to TRBD1. The trim removed 1 base at V and 8 bases at J, leaving 8 bases unmatched. Per germline, CDR1 SGHDT and CDR2 YYEEEE. CDR3 length equals 14 residues. CDR3 amino acids: CASSLIDRVQEAFF. For the CDR3, the DNA is TGTGCCAGCAGCTTGATTGACAGGGTACAAGAAGCTTTCTTT.

The V and J genes are TRBV20-1 and TRBJ2-1; 8 bases are a match to TRBD2. The V and J ends lost 3 bases and 6 bases, in that order; junction bases with no gene match: 7. Looked up from germline, CDR1 is DFQATT and CDR2 is SNEGSKA (reference sequence). This CDR3 is 14 amino acids long. The CDR3 DNA sequence: TGCAGTGCTAGCCTACCGGGACTAGTCAATGAGCAGTTCTTC. It yields the protein CSASLPGLVNEQFF.

The sample holds many counts of this clonotype. The chain employs TRBV5-1 and TRBJ2-7, with 11 bases lining up with TRBD1. This CDR3 comprises 13 residues. V gave up 6 bases and J gave up 2 bases; unmatched junction bases: 1. Germline lookup yields CDR1 SGHRS and CDR2 YFSETQ. The CDR3 DNA sequence: TGCGCCAGCAAGGGACAGGGGGCCTACGAGCAGTACTTC. Its protein is CASKGQGAYEQYF.

Concerning this clonotype itself: Sequence at one end of the junction differs from germline and may be a read error. V usage is TRBV2 and J usage is TRBJ1-5; D ambiguous. The CDR3 is 13 amino acids. Germline V CDR1 and CDR2: SNHLY, FYNNEI. The CDR3 DNA reads TGTGCCAGCACGTGGGAAGACAATCAGCCCCAGAATTTT. Its translation: CASTWEDNQPQNF.

The CDR3 nucleotides read TGTGCCAGCAGCTTAGTCGGCGGGGTCACCGGGGAGCTGTTTTTT. Translated, it gives CASSLVGGVTGELFF. This chain connects TRBV7-2 to TRBJ2-2; D might be TRBD2 (6 bases). Germline V gene sequence: CDR1 SGHTA, CDR2 FQGNSA. This CDR3 spans 15 amino acids. With 1 base removed from V and 4 bases from J, the gap between germline ends came to 10 bases.

Of note for this clonotype: A clone one base away is much larger, so this may be a read error. The chain links TRBV4-3 to TRBJ1-5; possibly TRBD1 for D (5 bases). Trimming removed 3 bases from V and 3 bases from J, with 12 bases in between. The CDR3 covers 15 residues. Looked up from germline, CDR1 is LGHNA and CDR2 is YSLEER. DNA of the CDR3: TGCGCCAGCAGCCAGGAATCAGGGCCCAATCAGCCCCAGCATTTT. It is translated as CASSQESGPNQPQHF.

This clonotype has at least ten counts. A much larger clone is a single base away; this may be a read error. The chain uses TRBV3-1 and TRBJ2-1; 8 bases are a match to TRBD2. The CDR3 is 15 residues long. V shed 4 bases and J 7 bases; nucleotides not matched to a gene: 9. Germline loops: CDR1 LGHDT, CDR2 YNNKEL (reference sequence). DNA of the CDR3: TGTGCCAGCAGCCTGGGGACTAGAGGGAGGAATGAGCAGTTCTTC. Translated, it gives CASSLGTRGRNEQFF.

The genes are TRBV20-1 and TRBJ2-5; D ambiguous. The CDR3 consists of 11 residues. The germline V and J ends were trimmed by 7 bases and 5 bases, with 11 bases remaining between them. Per the germline V gene, CDR1 is DFQATT and CDR2 is SNEGSKA (reference sequence). CDR3: CSGIAAETQYF. DNA of the CDR3: TGCAGTGGCATAGCAGCGGAGACCCAGTACTTC.

This clonotype was counted many times. V usage is TRBV5-1 and J usage is TRBJ2-1; tentatively, D is TRBD2 (5 bases). Germline loops: CDR1 SGHRS, CDR2 YFSETQ. This CDR3 has 17 residues. Between the trimmed V and J ends, which lost 0 bases and 7 bases, there was a span of 20 bases. The CDR3 here is CASSLEDLAKSGNEQFF. CDR3 nucleotide sequence: TGCGCCAGCAGCTTGGAGGATCTAGCCAAATCCGGTAATGAGCAGTTCTTC. Based on the CDR3 plus reference TRBV5-1 and TRBJ2-1, the full variable domain is KAGVTQTPRYLIKTRGQQVTLSCSPISGHRSVSWYQQTPGQGLQFLFEYFSETQRNKGNFPGRFSGRQFSNSRSEMNVSTLELGDSALYLCASSLEDLAKSGNEQFFGPGTRLTVL.

In its sample, this clonotype was seen a few times. The conserved phenylalanine or tryptophan normally closing the CDR3 is absent here, so this likely arose from a read error. The rearrangement links TRBV29-1 to TRBJ1-2; no definite D call. Germline CDR1 and CDR2: SQVTM and ANQGSEA. The CDR3 sequence is 12 residues long. Trimming left V 3 bases short and J 4 bases short, with 9 bases between. CDR3 DNA sequence: TGCAGCGTTGACCCGGCCAGCTATGGCTACACCAAC. As protein: CSVDPASYGYTN.

This clonotype occurred many times. V usage is TRBV5-1 and J usage is TRBJ1-3, with D unresolved. Germline assignment: CDR1 SGHRS and CDR2 YFSETQ. V lost 0 bases and J 4 bases, leaving 8 bases between the germline ends. The CDR3 has 14 amino acids. CDR3 in DNA: TGCGCCAGCAGCTTGGACAGCGGAGGAAACACCATATATTTT. It codes for CASSLDSGGNTIYF. The full variable domain, its missing parts supplied by reference TRBV5-1 and TRBJ1-3, is KAGVTQTPRYLIKTRGQQVTLSCSPISGHRSVSWYQQTPGQGLQFLFEYFSETQRNKGNFPGRFSGRQFSNSRSEMNVSTLELGDSALYLCASSLDSGGNTIYFGEGSWLTVV.

This clonotype was observed at least ten times. The chain carries TRBV7-9 and TRBJ2-3; TRBD2 might be the D (6 bases). The CDR3 totals 15 residues. Trimming cost V 1 base and J 1 base, with 9 bases left between them. Germline V gene sequence: CDR1 SEHNR, CDR2 FQNEAQ (reference sequence). For the CDR3, the DNA is TGTGCCAGCAGCTTAGACGGGGGAGGCACAGATACGCAGTATTTT. Translating gives CASSLDGGGTDTQYF. The full variable domain, with the rest looked up from reference TRBV7-9 and TRBJ2-3, is DTGVSQNPRHKITKRGQNVTFRCDPISEHNRLYWYRQTLGQGPEFLTYFQNEAQLEKSRLLSDRFSAERPKGSFSTLEIQRTEQGDSAMYLCASSLDGGGTDTQYFGPGTRLTVL.

At least ten counts were recorded for this clonotype. The rearrangement joins TRBV4-2 to TRBJ1-4; TRBD1 matches at 8 bases. V lost 5 bases and J lost 8; bases outside the gene matches: 10. Germline V gene sequence: CDR1 LGHNA, CDR2 YNFKEQ. This CDR3 is 15 amino acids long. CDR3: CASSEQGEDWEKLFF. CDR3 DNA: TGTGCCAGCAGCGAACAGGGGGAGGATTGGGAAAAACTGTTTTTT.